The rows below give T cell receptor beta chains drawn from one sample of a study of response to subunit inactivated influenza vaccine. TCRdb processed the RT-PCR reads anew with MiXCR; each CDR3 protein has one entry. The repertoire holds 400,000 to 650,000 distinct CDR3 sequences, with 7.2% as singletons. This material consisted of PBMCs from blood, taken about 24 months after vaccination. All receptors come from a man aged 50 to 75 who received an inactivated influenza vaccine. Each CDR3 is given with its conserved first and last residue. Each record gives: clone size, D gene, J gene, V gene, CDR3 protein, CDR3 DNA. D genes are given only for firm matches. The size field is filled for only some rows; it gives once, few, many or a size class.

size: many
D: NA
J: TRBJ2-2
V: TRBV9
CDR3: CASSVDRATGELFF
DNA: TGTGCCAGCAGCGTAGACAGGGCCACCGGGGAGCTGTTTTTT

size: NA
D: NA
J: TRBJ1-2
V: TRBV5-4
CDR3: CASSLVEGGYGYTF
DNA: TGTGCCAGCAGCTTGGTTGAGGGTGGCTATGGCTACACCTTC

size: many
D: NA
J: TRBJ1-1
V: TRBV28
CDR3: CASSPDPGMNTEAFF
DNA: TGTGCCAGCAGTCCCGACCCAGGTATGAACACTGAAGCTTTCTTT

size: few
D: TRBD1
J: TRBJ1-5
V: TRBV24-1
CDR3: CATRATGGSNQPQHF
DNA: TGTGCCACTCGAGCGACAGGGGGTAGCAATCAGCCCCAGCATTTT

size: many
D: TRBD2
J: TRBJ2-2
V: TRBV20-1
CDR3: CSARFGTSNTGELFF
DNA: TGCAGTGCTAGATTCGGGACTAGTAACACCGGGGAGCTGTTTTTT

size: many
D: NA
J: TRBJ2-7
V: TRBV20-1
CDR3: CSASGTLYEQYF
DNA: TGCAGTGCTTCCGGGACACTCTACGAGCAGTACTTC

size: NA
D: NA
J: TRBJ1-1
V: TRBV7-9
CDR3: CASSPPVIGNTEAFF
DNA: TGTGCCAGCAGCCCCCCCGTTATTGGGAACACTGAAGCTTTCTTT

size: few
D: TRBD2
J: TRBJ2-1
V: TRBV5-1
CDR3: CASSNGGGGNEQFF
DNA: TGCGCCAGCAGCAATGGCGGGGGTGGCAATGAGCAGTTCTTC

size: many
D: TRBD1
J: TRBJ2-5
V: TRBV9
CDR3: CASSPNPRIGTGQETQYF
DNA: TGTGCCAGCAGCCCCAATCCCCGAATCGGGACAGGACAAGAGACCCAGTACTTC

size: NA
D: NA
J: TRBJ2-3
V: TRBV30
CDR3: CAWIRPGTNTDTQYF
DNA: TGTGCCTGGATTAGACCGGGAACCAACACAGATACGCAGTATTTT

size: few
D: NA
J: TRBJ1-5
V: TRBV5-1
CDR3: CASSPPGEQNQPQHF
DNA: TGCGCCAGCAGCCCTCCGGGAGAACAGAATCAGCCCCAGCATTTT

size: few
D: TRBD1
J: TRBJ2-5
V: TRBV29-1
CDR3: CSVAGGSVLETQYF
DNA: TGCAGCGTGGCAGGGGGATCGGTTTTGGAGACCCAGTACTTC

size: many
D: NA
J: TRBJ2-7
V: TRBV6-6
CDR3: CASSPRHEQYF
DNA: TGTGCCAGCAGCCCGCGCCACGAGCAGTACTTC

size: NA
D: TRBD1
J: TRBJ2-7
V: TRBV7-2
CDR3: CASSLDTGGSGYEQYF
DNA: TGTGCCAGCAGCTTAGACACAGGGGGAAGCGGGTACGAGCAGTACTTC

size: few
D: NA
J: TRBJ1-3
V: TRBV3-1
CDR3: CASSKRETGNTIYF
DNA: TGTGCCAGCAGCAAAAGAGAAACTGGAAACACCATATATTTT

size: many
D: NA
J: TRBJ1-1
V: TRBV5-6
CDR3: CASSSSLEARTEAFF
DNA: TGTGCCAGCAGCTCTTCGCTTGAGGCTCGCACTGAAGCTTTCTTT

size: NA
D: NA
J: TRBJ1-1
V: TRBV18
CDR3: CASSADSLNTEAFF
DNA: TGTGCCAGCTCAGCGGACAGCCTGAACACTGAAGCTTTCTTT

size: few
D: TRBD2
J: TRBJ2-5
V: TRBV28
CDR3: CASSSSGLAEETQYF
DNA: TGTGCCAGCAGTTCCTCGGGACTAGCGGAAGAGACCCAGTACTTC

size: many
D: NA
J: TRBJ1-5
V: TRBV12-3/TRBV12-4
CDR3: CATTVGPNQPQHF
DNA: TGTGCCACCACCGTGGGACCTAATCAGCCCCAGCATTTT

size: many
D: NA
J: TRBJ1-2
V: TRBV9
CDR3: CASSEPRTDPNYGYTF
DNA: TGTGCCAGCAGCGAACCGCGGACGGATCCAAACTATGGCTACACCTTC

size: many
D: TRBD2
J: TRBJ2-1
V: TRBV18
CDR3: CASLTSATYNEQFF
DNA: TGTGCCAGCTTGACTAGCGCAACCTACAATGAGCAGTTCTTC

size: NA
D: TRBD1
J: TRBJ2-7
V: TRBV20-1
CDR3: CSAQRQGGCEQYF
DNA: TGCAGTGCTCAGAGACAGGGGGGCTGCGAGCAGTACTTC

size: few
D: TRBD1
J: TRBJ2-7
V: TRBV4-3
CDR3: CASSPNLGQEAPNEQYF
DNA: TGCGCCAGCAGCCCTAATCTAGGACAGGAGGCCCCTAACGAGCAGTACTTC

size: few
D: NA
J: TRBJ2-1
V: TRBV5-1
CDR3: CASSTLSSSYNEQFF
DNA: TGCGCCAGCAGCACCCTAAGTAGCTCCTACAATGAGCAGTTCTTC

size: many
D: TRBD2
J: TRBJ2-1
V: TRBV6-4
CDR3: CASSEAGGYYNEQFF
DNA: TGTGCCAGCAGTGAAGCGGGAGGGTATTACAATGAGCAGTTCTTC

size: few
D: NA
J: TRBJ2-1
V: TRBV12-3/TRBV12-4
CDR3: CASSPSVGSEQFF
DNA: TGTGCCAGCAGCCCTAGCGTTGGGTCTGAGCAGTTCTTC

size: many
D: TRBD2
J: TRBJ2-3
V: TRBV13
CDR3: CASSLEAGRADTQYF
DNA: TGTGCCAGCAGCTTAGAGGCGGGGAGGGCAGATACGCAGTATTTT

size: many
D: NA
J: TRBJ2-1
V: TRBV29-1
CDR3: CSVEDGTTDYNEQFF
DNA: TGCAGCGTTGAAGATGGGACAACGGACTACAATGAGCAGTTCTTC

size: NA
D: TRBD1
J: TRBJ2-2
V: TRBV4-3
CDR3: CASSQKQGPGELFF
DNA: TGCGCCAGCAGCCAGAAACAGGGGCCCGGGGAGCTGTTTTTT

size: many
D: NA
J: TRBJ1-5
V: TRBV6-1
CDR3: CASSRGSNQPQHF
DNA: TGTGCCAGCAGCAGGGGAAGCAATCAGCCCCAGCATTTT

size: many
D: NA
J: TRBJ1-1
V: TRBV18
CDR3: CASSPTRNTEAFF
DNA: TGTGCCAGCTCACCAACCCGAAACACTGAAGCTTTCTTT

size: NA
D: NA
J: TRBJ2-7
V: TRBV27
CDR3: CASSLSVLPGGEQYF
DNA: TGTGCCAGCAGTTTATCCGTACTCCCTGGGGGTGAGCAGTACTTC

size: few
D: NA
J: TRBJ2-5
V: TRBV20-1
CDR3: CSARDLALHQETQYF
DNA: TGCAGTGCTAGAGATTTAGCGTTGCACCAAGAGACCCAGTACTTC

size: NA
D: TRBD1
J: TRBJ2-1
V: TRBV27
CDR3: CASSLPGGHEQFF
DNA: TGTGCCAGCAGTTTACCAGGGGGCCATGAGCAGTTCTTC

size: NA
D: TRBD2
J: TRBJ2-2
V: TRBV4-3
CDR3: CASSHLKLAGGPRTGELFF
DNA: TGCGCCAGCAGCCATCTAAAGCTAGCGGGGGGGCCGAGGACCGGGGAGCTGTTTTTT

size: NA
D: TRBD1
J: TRBJ1-1
V: TRBV5-1
CDR3: CASSWTGINTEAFF
DNA: TGCGCCAGCAGCTGGACAGGGATAAACACTGAAGCTTTCTTT

size: NA
D: NA
J: TRBJ2-3
V: TRBV4-2
CDR3: CASSQEADFPGGLSDTQYF
DNA: TGTGCCAGCAGCCAAGAGGCCGATTTTCCGGGGGGCCTTTCAGATACGCAGTATTTT

size: few
D: NA
J: TRBJ2-6
V: TRBV5-1
CDR3: CASSSGTGANVLTF
DNA: TGCGCCAGCAGCTCCGGGACTGGGGCCAACGTCCTGACTTTC

size: NA
D: NA
J: TRBJ1-1
V: TRBV3-1
CDR3: CASSQETILEAFF
DNA: TGTGCCAGCAGCCAAGAGACGATTCTGGAAGCTTTCTTT

size: few
D: TRBD2
J: TRBJ2-7
V: TRBV18
CDR3: CASSPSGGGAAYEQYF
DNA: TGTGCCAGCTCACCATCGGGCGGGGGGGCCGCCTACGAGCAGTACTTC

size: NA
D: NA
J: TRBJ2-5
V: TRBV6-6
CDR3: CASRLMEETQYF
DNA: TGTGCCAGCAGACTTATGGAGGAGACCCAGTACTTC

size: many
D: NA
J: TRBJ1-2
V: TRBV5-1
CDR3: CASSEDPSGYTF
DNA: TGCGCCAGCAGCGAAGACCCGTCGGGCTACACCTTC

size: many
D: NA
J: TRBJ2-5
V: TRBV13
CDR3: CASSPHTGEGETQYF
DNA: TGTGCCAGCAGCCCCCACACAGGGGAGGGAGAGACCCAGTACTTC

size: many
D: NA
J: TRBJ1-5
V: TRBV12-3/TRBV12-4
CDR3: CASSHPGSNQPQHF
DNA: TGTGCCAGCAGTCACCCGGGAAGCAATCAGCCCCAGCATTTT

size: NA
D: TRBD1
J: TRBJ1-5
V: TRBV4-2
CDR3: CASSRTDRDSNQPQHF
DNA: TGTGCCAGCAGTCGAACCGACAGGGATAGCAATCAGCCCCAGCATTTT

size: few
D: TRBD2
J: TRBJ2-1
V: TRBV19
CDR3: CASSPTGLAGDVNEQFF
DNA: TGTGCCAGTAGTCCCACGGGACTAGCGGGAGATGTCAATGAGCAGTTCTTC

size: many
D: TRBD2
J: TRBJ2-1
V: TRBV5-1
CDR3: CASSGGRSSYNEQFF
DNA: TGCGCCAGCAGCGGCGGGAGAAGTTCCTACAATGAGCAGTTCTTC

size: few
D: TRBD1
J: TRBJ1-5
V: TRBV4-1
CDR3: CASSQMTGLGSNQPQHF
DNA: TGCGCCAGCAGCCAAATGACAGGGTTGGGGAGCAATCAGCCCCAGCATTTT

size: few
D: TRBD1
J: TRBJ2-1
V: TRBV30
CDR3: CAWSVSLLRDREQFF
DNA: TGTGCCTGGAGTGTAAGTCTCCTCCGGGACAGGGAGCAGTTCTTC

size: many
D: TRBD1
J: TRBJ2-2
V: TRBV20-1
CDR3: CSARRGQGNTGELFF
DNA: TGCAGTGCTAGGAGGGGACAGGGTAACACCGGGGAGCTGTTTTTT

size: few
D: NA
J: TRBJ1-5
V: TRBV7-2
CDR3: CASSLGGGSYNQPQHF
DNA: TGTGCCAGCAGCCTAGGGGGGGGCTCTTACAATCAGCCCCAGCATTTT

size: NA
D: NA
J: TRBJ1-5
V: TRBV19
CDR3: CASSSGDQPQHF
DNA: TGTGCCAGTAGTTCGGGCGATCAGCCCCAGCATTTT

size: NA
D: TRBD2
J: TRBJ2-7
V: TRBV4-2
CDR3: CASSPEAGGRDEQYF
DNA: TGTGCCAGCAGCCCGGAGGCGGGAGGGAGGGACGAGCAGTACTTC

size: many
D: NA
J: TRBJ1-1
V: TRBV6-2/TRBV6-3
CDR3: CASSYSTRLHTEAFF
DNA: TGTGCCAGCAGTTACTCGACGAGACTGCACACTGAAGCTTTCTTT

size: NA
D: TRBD2
J: TRBJ2-1
V: TRBV20-1
CDR3: CSARGLGGTASYNEQFF
DNA: TGCAGTGCTAGAGGCTTGGGGGGGACTGCCTCCTACAATGAGCAGTTCTTC

size: NA
D: NA
J: TRBJ1-2
V: TRBV6-5
CDR3: CASSYSGALNYGYTF
DNA: TGTGCCAGCAGTTACTCAGGGGCTCTTAACTATGGCTACACCTTC

size: many
D: NA
J: TRBJ2-3
V: TRBV7-2
CDR3: CASSSPGLLDTDTQYF
DNA: TGTGCCAGCAGCTCGCCGGGGCTCCTCGACACAGATACGCAGTATTTT